The following is a T cell receptor beta chain sequence with its context. Which antigen it targets is not known. No clone much larger than this one lies a single base away; base qualities are absent. This record belongs to a study of blood T cell repertoires in COVID-19 (dated by TCRdb to 2020 to 2021). Study-level background: The collaborator samples originated in the United States, Italy and Spain and spanned the acute and convalescent phases of COVID-19. Sample metadata almost always included a de-identified subject ID, COVID-19 status, age in years and sex. The samples were drawn from the first 160 participants of the ongoing ImmuneRACE study and from 1,254 subjects provided by 6 global collaborators. The material from the prospective study consisted of cDNA or gDNA derived from T cells, B-cell-depleted T cells, or PBMCs. Subjects who had been exposed to COVID-19, were actively infected with it, or had recovered from it provided the deeply sampled blood TCRbeta repertoires that made up the dataset. Where available, HLA class I and class II types were obtained from metadata supplied by the sample provider rather than from assay-based typing. The repertoires were released in a freely available public database intended as a resource for research on the immune response to SARS-CoV-2. The paper as a whole reports these results and caveats: How much clinical and demographic metadata was included differed by source and by participant, and the metadata was provided uncurated.

The immunoSEQ Assay, a bias-controlled multiplex PCR, was used to amplify TCRbeta CDR3 regions from genomic DNA. In the authors' own workflow: The number of nucleated cells in each sample was estimated by amplification of reference gene primers within the assay. Sequence reads were collapsed and filtered to measure the absolute abundance of every unique TCRbeta CDR3 rearrangement. For each sample, productive Simpson clonality was calculated by taking the square root of Simpson's diversity index across productive rearrangements. Not all clones reach the TCRdb copy of this immuneACCESS table, which keeps in-frame sequences only. Checked studies attribute under half of the gap to unresolved V genes and leave the rest unexplained. V and J calls and clone size are those listed in that table; D and trimming were worked out from the DNA. The table for this sample lists about 320,000 clones; approximately 88% of them were counted only once. About 8.9% of the sample lies in the top ten.

Participants in the prospective study were aged 18 to 89 years, lived in 20 to 30 United States geographic areas, and enrolled through a virtual design. Cohort assignment in the prospective study relied on participant-reported clinical history from a screening survey and a study questionnaire. For ImmuneRACE Cohort 3, a participant was defined as recovered based on two consecutive negative NP/OP PCR tests, clearance by a healthcare professional, or resolution of symptoms. Mobile phlebotomists in the prospective study collected whole blood, serum and a nasopharyngeal or oropharyngeal swab from every participant. Prospective study participants could optionally give additional blood draws and questionnaires over an approximately 2-month period. Prospective study blood samples were shipped either frozen or at room temperature before DNA extraction. V loses 7 bases of germline sequence and J loses 6 bases, and the interval between the two ends is 18 bases. Via the germline V gene, CDR1 is SQVTM and CDR2 ANQGSEA. The CDR3 covers 13 residues, taking in both the cysteine and the phenylalanine. Only the CDR3 region is kept as DNA, spanning 39 bases read in frame from base 1.

The sample was PBMCs or T cells enriched from blood (not recorded which). The TCR sequence derives from a woman under 30 who had recovered from COVID-19. The rearranged chain carries TRBV29-1 and TRBJ1-2; TRBD1 is perhaps the D gene, given 6 matching bases. The nucleotide sequence reads TGCAGCGCCGGAACCGGGGGGCCCGATGGCTACACCTTC. Protein translation: CSAGTGGPDGYTF.